Each of the 31 T cell receptor beta chains below was sequenced from the same sample in a study of control samples from healthy donors and cancer patients. The data were produced by immunoSEQ multiplex PCR, yet TCRdb's version contains in-frame clones alone and is incomplete. The sample lists around 170,000 clones, approximately 86% occurring once. Sequencing was done on a sample of blood. Every receptor here comes from a woman under 40 in good health.

The V and J genes are TRBV6-6 and TRBJ1-6, with no clear D. Per the germline V gene, CDR1 is MNHNY and CDR2 is SVGAGI (reference sequence). The CDR3 spans 14 residues. V was trimmed by 7 bases and J by 7 bases, leaving 14 bases between them. CDR3 DNA sequence: TGTGCCAGCACCCTGGGCCAGCGAAATTCACCCCTCCACTTT. Encoded protein: CASTLGQRNSPLHF.

J is TRBJ2-3 and V is TRBV5-1; no reliable D call. The CDR3 is made up of 14 amino acids. Trimming took 1 base from V and 2 from J, leaving 8 bases between them. Germline assignment: CDR1 SGHRS and CDR2 YFSETQ. This CDR3 is CASSLFGNTDTQYF. CDR3 bases: TGCGCCAGCAGCTTGTTTGGCAACACAGATACGCAGTATTTT.

The chain joins TRBV2 to TRBJ1-2; 9 bases line up with TRBD1. Per the germline V gene, CDR1 is SNHLY and CDR2 is FYNNEI. The CDR3 has 14 residues. V lost 6 bases and J lost 8; bases outside the gene matches: 10. The chain's CDR3 is CASRGDREVDGYTF. In DNA form, the CDR3 reads TGTGCCAGCAGGGGGGACAGGGAGGTCGACGGCTACACCTTC.

The rearrangement joins TRBV28 to TRBJ2-7; 12 bases are a match to TRBD2. The germline gives CDR1 MDHEN, CDR2 SYDVKM. V dropped 6 bases and J dropped 0; count of bases not matched to a gene: 0. There are 14 residues in the CDR3. CDR3 coding DNA: TGTGCCAGCAGGACTAGCGGGAGCTCCTACGAGCAGTACTTC. Its protein is CASRTSGSSYEQYF.

V and J are TRBV14 and TRBJ2-7, with 15 bases fitting TRBD2. This CDR3 is 18 amino acids long. CDR1 is SGHDN and CDR2 is FVKESK in the germline V gene. V gave up 4 bases and J gave up 5 bases; unmatched junction bases: 12. The CDR3 sequence is CASSPWPGTSGRLDEQYF. In nucleotides, the CDR3 is TGTGCCAGCAGCCCCTGGCCCGGGACTAGCGGGAGGCTGGACGAGCAGTACTTC.

The chain combines TRBV7-9 with TRBJ1-2; D ambiguous. Trimming stripped 3 bases from V and 8 bases from J, with 13 bases between. The CDR3 spans 13 residues. The germline V gene has CDR1 SEHNR and CDR2 FQNEAQ (reference sequence). This chain's CDR3 is CASSFGTGRGYTF. The CDR3 DNA follows: TGTGCCAGCAGCTTCGGAACGGGGAGGGGCTACACCTTC.

The rearrangement joins TRBV5-1 to TRBJ2-2; possible D gene TRBD2, 6 bases. V was pared by 4 bases and J by 4 bases, with 11 bases between. Germline-derived CDR1 and CDR2 are SGHRS and YFSETQ. CDR3 size: 14 residues. The CDR3 DNA reads as TGCGCCAGCAGCCGCGGGGTGGGCACCGGGGAGCTGTTTTTT. As protein: CASSRGVGTGELFF. Full variable domain (remainder filled in from reference TRBV5-1 and TRBJ2-2): KAGVTQTPRYLIKTRGQQVTLSCSPISGHRSVSWYQQTPGQGLQFLFEYFSETQRNKGNFPGRFSGRQFSNSRSEMNVSTLELGDSALYLCASSRGVGTGELFFGEGSRLTVL.

This rearrangement joins TRBV4-1 to TRBJ2-2; D might be TRBD2 (6 bases). The germline V gene has CDR1 MGHRA and CDR2 YSYEKL. The V end lost 4 bases, the J end lost 0 bases, and 9 bases lay between the germline ends. The CDR3 has 15 amino acids. The DNA for the CDR3 is TGCGCCAGCAGCCGGGGACTTCCGAACACCGGGGAGCTGTTTTTT. Its translation: CASSRGLPNTGELFF.

This chain links TRBV24-1 with TRBJ2-5, with a possible D match to TRBD2 (7 bases). CDR3 length equals 17 residues. The V end lost 0 bases, the J end lost 5 bases, and 18 bases lay between the germline ends. The V gene's germline CDR1 is KGHDR and CDR2 SFDVKD. The CDR3 loop reads CATSDLPRGGSGETQYF. The CDR3 region has the DNA TGTGCCACCAGTGATTTGCCCCGCGGGGGCTCGGGGGAGACCCAGTACTTC.

V gene TRBV5-6 combines with J gene TRBJ1-1; TRBD1 agrees at 9 bases. Germline-derived CDR1 and CDR2 are SGHDT and YYEEEE. V lost 5 bases to trimming and J lost 0 bases; unmatched junction nucleotides: 8. CDR3 length equals 16 residues. CDR3 protein: CASRPRDRVLNTEAFF. In DNA form, the CDR3 reads TGTGCCAGCAGACCCCGGGACAGGGTTTTGAACACTGAAGCTTTCTTT.

The CDR3 sequence is CASSSGTSADTQYF. CDR3 in DNA: TGTGCCAGCAGCTCAGGGACTAGCGCAGATACGCAGTATTTT. This chain uses TRBV7-9 with TRBJ2-3, with 10 bases aligning to TRBD2. The junction had 2 bases not matched to a gene; V was cut back by 4 bases and J by 4 bases. Germline lookup yields CDR1 SEHNR and CDR2 FQNEAQ (reference sequence). The CDR3 sequence is 14 residues long.

V and J are TRBV19 and TRBJ1-3; no clear D. From germline, CDR1 is LNHDA and CDR2 SQIVND (reference sequence). Trimming took off 2 bases at V and 0 bases at J, with 11 bases between the two ends. The CDR3 covers 16 residues. The chain's CDR3 is CASSILLYTSGNTIYF. Here the CDR3 DNA reads TGTGCCAGTAGTATACTGCTCTACACCTCTGGAAACACCATATATTTT.

The J gene is TRBJ2-5, the V gene TRBV10-3, with D hard to call. Germline V CDR1 and CDR2: ENHRY, SYGVKD. V gave up 5 bases and J gave up 1 base, with 5 bases separating them. The CDR3 totals 12 residues. This CDR3 reads CAISLTQETQYF. The DNA for the CDR3 is TGTGCCATCAGTTTAACCCAAGAGACCCAGTACTTC.

In this sample, this clone turned up a few times. V and J are TRBV27 and TRBJ2-7, with a weak D call TRBD1 (5 bases). Trimming left V 3 bases short and J 4 bases short, with 19 bases between. The CDR3 runs 16 residues. Germline lookup yields CDR1 MNHEY and CDR2 SMNVEV (reference sequence). The CDR3 nucleotides are TGTGCCAGCAGTTTGCTTCAGAATCTCAGGGTTTACGAGCAGTACTTC. Its translation: CASSLLQNLRVYEQYF.

The DNA of the CDR3 is TGTGCCAGCAGTCTAAGACAGGGGGCGGGTGGCTACACCTTC. It encodes CASSLRQGAGGYTF. This sequence joins TRBV28 and TRBJ1-2; 10 nucleotides line up with TRBD1. V lost 5 bases, J lost 7 bases, and 7 bases stayed unmatched. The CDR3 is 14 amino acids. Germline CDR1 MDHEN, CDR2 SYDVKM.

The V gene is TRBV19, the J gene TRBJ2-5, with TRBD2 matching 7 bases. CDR3 length: 15 residues. The V gene end was trimmed by 3 bases and the J gene end by 2 bases; junction bases not matched to a gene: 6. Germline lookup yields CDR1 LNHDA and CDR2 SQIVND (reference sequence). DNA for the CDR3: TGTGCCAGTAGTATCCCTAGCGGAAGACAAGAGACCCAGTACTTC. It translates to CASSIPSGRQETQYF.

V and J are TRBV18 and TRBJ2-1, with unresolved D. Trimming took 3 bases from V and 2 from J, leaving 8 bases between them. The CDR3 is 14 amino acids. Germline-derived CDR1 and CDR2 are KGHSH and LQKENI. As DNA, the CDR3 is TGTGCCAGCTCACCGGAGCAGACCTACAATGAGCAGTTCTTC. This sequence encodes CASSPEQTYNEQFF.

This chain connects TRBV19 to TRBJ2-7; perhaps TRBD1 as D (6 bases). From germline, CDR1 is LNHDA and CDR2 SQIVND (reference sequence). The V end lost 5 bases, the J end lost 6 bases, and 23 bases lay between the germline ends. The CDR3 extends over 16 amino acids. The CDR3 bases are TGTGCCAGTAGTGGAGAAACAGGGCTAGGGGTCGTCGAGCAGTACTTC. Translating it yields CASSGETGLGVVEQYF. The variable domain in full, with the rest retrieved from reference TRBV19 and TRBJ2-7, is DGGITQSPKYLFRKEGQNVTLSCEQNLNHDAMYWYRQDPGQGLRLIYYSQIVNDFQKGDIAEGYSVSREKKESFPLTVTSAQKNPTAFYLCASSGETGLGVVEQYFGPGTRLTVT.

This chain links TRBV4-2 with TRBJ1-5; no firm D call. This CDR3 comprises 13 residues. The germline CDR1 and CDR2 sequences are LGHNA and YNFKEQ. Trimming pared 5 bases from V and 7 bases from J, leaving 12 bases between. CDR3 region: CASSGEGKQPQHF. CDR3 bases: TGTGCCAGCAGCGGGGAGGGTAAGCAGCCCCAGCATTTT.

V and J are TRBV7-9 and TRBJ1-2; 8 bases are shared with TRBD1. The germline V gene encodes CDR1 SEHNR and CDR2 FQNEAQ (reference sequence). The V segment lost 5 bases and the J segment 6 bases; nucleotides outside the gene matches: 14. This CDR3 is built from 16 residues. The CDR3 here is CASSEGTGMRGDGYTF. The CDR3 region has the DNA TGTGCCAGCAGCGAGGGGACAGGAATGAGGGGGGATGGCTACACCTTC.

J is TRBJ2-1 and V is TRBV2; 8 bases match TRBD1. This CDR3 comprises 15 residues. The V segment lost 7 bases and the J segment 2 bases; nucleotides outside the gene matches: 7. Germline V lookup: CDR1 SNHLY, CDR2 FYNNEI. The CDR3 sequence is CASTDRRGPYNEQFF. The CDR3 DNA is TGTGCCAGCACAGACCGCAGGGGGCCCTACAATGAGCAGTTCTTC.

This clone was counted once. This chain connects TRBV7-9 to TRBJ1-3, with D uncertain. This CDR3 is built from 16 residues. V lost 4 bases, J lost 0 bases, and 13 bases lay in between. Germline V gene lookup returns CDR1 SEHNR and CDR2 FQNEAQ (reference sequence). CDR3 region: CASSYRPGSSGNTIYF. DNA for the CDR3: TGTGCCAGCAGCTACCGACCCGGCTCCTCTGGAAACACCATATATTTT.

This chain uses TRBV7-8 with TRBJ2-1, with 9 bases fitting TRBD1. The V gene's germline CDR1 is SGHVS and CDR2 FQNEAQ. Germline trimming cut 5 bases from V and 6 bases from J; bases unmatched to any gene: 8. The CDR3 has 15 residues. The CDR3 protein is CASSGDRELSNEQFF. The CDR3 bases are TGTGCCAGCAGCGGGGACAGGGAATTGTCCAATGAGCAGTTCTTC.

The chain links TRBV27 to TRBJ2-1; no firm D call. V was clipped by 6 bases and J by 0 bases, with 9 bases between them. The germline gives CDR1 MNHEY, CDR2 SMNVEV (reference sequence). The CDR3 has 14 residues. The CDR3 protein is CASSLKSSYNEQFF. The CDR3 coding sequence is TGTGCCAGCAGCTTAAAGAGCTCCTACAATGAGCAGTTCTTC.

V is TRBV3-1 (or the pseudogene TRBV3-2) and J is TRBJ2-7; 8 nucleotides align to TRBD1. Trimming cost V 4 bases and J 3 bases; bases outside gene matches: 14. The CDR3 totals 17 residues. From germline, CDR1 is LGHDT and CDR2 YNNKEL (reference sequence). The CDR3 protein is CASSPLGSGTGGYEQYF. As DNA, the CDR3 is TGTGCCAGCAGCCCCCTAGGATCGGGCACAGGGGGCTACGAGCAGTACTTC.

On this clone itself: At the DNA level, this CDR3 is encoded by other sequences in the same sample as well. The CDR3 sequence is CASSQVGGTGNTIYF. The CDR3 bases are TGTGCCAGCAGCCAAGTCGGAGGTACTGGAAACACCATATATTTT. V is TRBV4-2 and J is TRBJ1-3; no clear D. The CDR3 has 15 amino acids. Trimming took 1 base from V and 2 from J, leaving 9 bases between them. The germline V gene encodes CDR1 LGHNA and CDR2 YNFKEQ.

The rearrangement joins TRBV10-1 to TRBJ1-1; D is uncertain. Per germline, CDR1 WNHNN and CDR2 SYGVQD (reference sequence). This CDR3 region has 13 residues. Trimming removed 10 bases at V and 1 base at J, with 13 bases between. The CDR3 is CATPRTQNTEAFF. The CDR3 DNA sequence: TGCGCCACCCCAAGGACCCAGAACACTGAAGCTTTCTTT.

The J gene is TRBJ1-2, the V gene TRBV19; no definite D call. V lost 4 bases, J lost 8 bases, and 14 bases lay in between. The CDR3 contains 13 residues. Germline V CDR1 and CDR2: LNHDA, SQIVND (reference sequence). CDR3 coding DNA: TGTGCCAGTAGTACCCAATTGGCCAAGGGCTACACCTTC. This gives the protein CASSTQLAKGYTF.

The chain has TRBV7-8 and TRBJ2-6; no clear D gene. Per germline, CDR1 SGHVS and CDR2 FQNEAQ. V gave up 8 bases and J gave up 0 bases, with 8 bases separating them. This CDR3 has 14 amino acids. CDR3: CASAPSSGANVLTF. For the CDR3, the DNA is TGTGCCAGCGCCCCCTCCTCTGGGGCCAACGTCCTGACTTTC.

The chain uses TRBV28 and TRBJ1-5, with a weak D call TRBD1 (6 bases). Deletions cut 5 bases from V and 6 bases from J, with 20 bases between. This CDR3 has 16 residues. From germline, CDR1 is MDHEN and CDR2 SYDVKM. The CDR3 bases are TGTGCCAGCAGTAAGCTGACAGGAGGAGTAGGTCAGCCCCAGCATTTT. It encodes CASSKLTGGVGQPQHF. Combining the CDR3 with reference TRBV28 and TRBJ1-5 gives the whole variable domain DVKVTQSSRYLVKRTGEKVFLECVQDMDHENMFWYRQDPGLGLRLIYFSYDVKMKEKGDIPEGYSVSREKKERFSLILESASTNQTSMYLCASSKLTGGVGQPQHFGDGTRLSIL.

The chain has TRBV28 and TRBJ2-1; TRBD1 matches at 7 bases. J lost 7 bases, V lost 5 bases, and 11 bases had no gene match. The CDR3 is 15 amino acids. CDR1 is MDHEN, CDR2 SYDVKM, per germline. The CDR3, as DNA: TGTGCCAGCAGTCCCCGGGCAGGGGGTAGAAATGAGCAGTTCTTC. Protein product: CASSPRAGGRNEQFF.